This T cell receptor (beta chain) was retrieved from a study of shared clonotypes between healthy human individuals. The CDR3 is 14 residues long. Trimming took off 0 bases at V and 1 base at J, with 4 bases between the two ends. Germline V gene data show CDR1 as SGHNT and CDR2 as YYREEE (reference sequence). From CD4+ cells came CD45RA+ naive and CD45RA-negative memory subsets. The repertoire was sequenced with immunoSEQ multiplex PCR; TCRdb's copy has only in-frame clones and lacks some. The table lists 2 million to 2.5 million clones, just under 95% of them singletons. This chain connects TRBV5-4 to TRBJ2-2, with unresolved D. The specimen was naive CD4+ T cells from PBMCs. The subset denotes: CD45RA+ positively selected. The receptor's source is a man between 18 and 29 years old in good health. Some clones in this sample may be carry-over from other donors' samples. The CDR3 DNA sequence: TGTGCCAGCAGCTTGGCTGTGAACACCGGGGAGCTGTTTTTT. The encoded protein is CASSLAVNTGELFF.